Given below is one TCR beta chain in context. The clone's antigen remains unknown. Base qualities are not recorded, but no much larger clone differs from it by a single base. In total, approximately 690 healthy bone marrow donors made up the cohort. At the time of sampling, every cohort member was nominally healthy, though immune exposures that went unrecorded were likely present. The donor tested CMV seropositive and was one of the 289 seropositive cohort members. A peripheral blood sample was collected from each donor, and TCR beta sequencing was performed on peripheral blood mononuclear cells. Genomic DNA extraction from the blood cell samples was performed with the Qiagen DNeasy Blood Extraction Kit. These data belong to a study of cytomegalovirus exposure and HLA in healthy donors (dated by TCRdb to 2016 to 2017). Some background on the complete study: An earlier analysis of fewer than 750 of the donors reported approximately 300 Gb of sequence data and 95 million to 120 million unique TCR beta sequences obtained from approximately 180 million T cells. Approximately 310 gigabases of sequencing data and roughly 90 million unique TCR sequences were included in an early release covering several hundred HLA-typed donors. Of the 300 to 500 genotyped donors, less than 85% were placed in the genetic ancestry cluster associated with self-reported Caucasian donors. The aim of the study was to test whether cataloging public T cell receptors could identify signatures of past pathogen exposure. The study used immunosequencing to profile the T cell repertoires of several hundred subjects and linked those repertoires to cytomegalovirus serostatus. A separate validation cohort of approximately 120 different subjects was used in addition to the approximately 640-subject first cohort. To predict cytomegalovirus infection status, the study brought together high-throughput TCR immunosequencing, statistical association of individual TCRs with disease status, and machine learning. A later analysis re-examined previously published TCR beta repertoires from more than 550 donors and added high-resolution HLA genotyping to investigate patterns of TCR occurrence. Rather than using new phenotypic data, the later analysis identified candidate immune exposures from TCR beta sequences and from how often those sequences occurred across donors. To decide whether each TCR beta V gene segment behaved as functional or pseudogenic, an earlier analysis of some 600 of the donors relied on high-throughput TCR beta sequencing. Donor age, sex, ethnicity and CMV serostatus were collected together with the repertoire data. Genome-wide SNP genotypes for about 55% of the 666 donors were used in a later genetic analysis, which treated that subset as a discovery cohort. Every discovery cohort repertoire had been produced on one sequencing platform. Class I and class II HLA loci were covered by the typing at four-digit resolution. Typing coverage differed by locus: A, B, C, DRB1 and DQB1 were typed in about 629-640 donors, DQA1 in 522, DPA1 in approximately 610, and DPB1 in 472. Roughly 5 DR-DQ haplotypes were handled as single units for association and clustering, since linkage in the cohort was strong. Across approximately 400 genotyped donors of the cohort, an average of about 250,000 unique TCR beta nucleotide sequences per donor were sequenced, and around 20% of those sequences were non-productive.

Overall study outcomes, separate from this receptor: In a later analysis, most CMV-associated TCR beta chains were found to appear HLA-restricted, with HLA associations seemingly driven largely by CMV exposure. The authors suggested that the approach could potentially be generalized to other disease states and immunological phenotypes. The only immune exposure information available for the cohort was CMV serostatus. Some IMGT-functional V segments, including TRBV6-2 and TRBV6-3, could not be told apart with the 87-base-pair reads, so those segments were excluded. In a later analysis, TCR association rates were found to vary across HLA loci, with the most associated TCRs seen for DRB1 alleles and the fewest for HLA-C alleles. Only TCR beta chains were sequenced in this cohort, and the absence of alpha or paired-chain data limited detectable features. A further reported finding was that TCR beta sequences accurately predicted the HLA-A and HLA-B alleles for most subjects in the first cohort. In a later analysis, some 17,000 TCR beta sequences were associated with specific HLA alleles at a false discovery rate of 0.05. HLA typing was unavailable for some donors at each locus, so association tests used only the typed subset. In a later analysis, several top co-occurrence clusters were reported to appear linked to parvovirus B19, influenza, CMV and Epstein-Barr virus. When HLA alleles, especially DR and DQ, strongly co-occurred, attributing TCR associations to individual alleles was difficult. Over 15 rarely observed V segments, including chromosome 9 orphons, were excluded from the earlier analysis of several hundred of the donors because counts were too low. A total of fewer than 200 TCR beta chains were listed by the study as associated with cytomegalovirus. According to a later genetic analysis, donors in an Asian-associated ancestry cluster had fewer N-insertions in productive TCRs than the approximately 710-donor mean. An association between a missense DCLRE1C variant and V-gene and J-gene trimming of TCR beta chains was found in a later genetic analysis and replicated in an independent cohort. Across donors, most TCR sequences were observed very rarely, whereas some public TCRs were present in many individuals. The classifier was reported to diagnose cytomegalovirus status with high specificity and sensitivity in both the original cohort and the validation cohort. In a later analysis, HLA-associated TCR beta chains were found to be more clonally expanded and to have lower generation probabilities than equally common non-associated chains. In vitro tests confirmed that a few of the cytomegalovirus-associated TCR beta chains recognize cytomegalovirus antigens. The sequencing pipeline was judged likely to have produced a cluster of highly shared sequence variants as a technical artifact. Linkage disequilibrium might explain the correlated functional status among segregating V segments, but an unknown experimental factor could not be ruled out. The presence/absence analyses assumed that sequencing depth was roughly uniform across donors, and that assumption may not be true. An earlier analysis of some 560 of the donors showed that most TCR beta V segments appeared in productive rearrangements either about 90% or about 30% of the time, which broadly matched IMGT annotations.

The CDR3 runs 15 amino acids, cysteine and phenylalanine included. Only the CDR3 part of the read is kept: 45 bases, read in frame from the first base. CDR1 and CDR2 were assigned from the germline V gene (reference sequence) as MNHNY and SVGAGI. V lost 5 bases and J lost 1 base; the stretch between them is 15 bases long. Library method: the immunoSEQ multiplex PCR assay. For the multiplex PCR, a mixture combining 60 forward primers for TCR Vbeta segments and 13 reverse primers for TCR Jbeta segments was used. The CDR3 region of rearranged TCR beta genes was amplified from genomic DNA by a multiplex PCR assay. The Illumina HiSeq System was used to sequence the amplified TCR beta libraries as 87-base-pair reads. Turning to the authors' computational methods: Across the 666 repertoires, a later analysis counted 80 million or so unique TCR beta chains, 9.5 million to 12 million of which were shared by at least two donors. Raw reads were error-corrected and collapsed into unique sequences by a nearest-neighbor algorithm in which closely related sequences were merged to remove PCR and sequencing errors. V, D and J gene segments were assigned by aligning CDR3 sequences to IMGT reference sequences. For a sequence to be retained, at least a six-nucleotide match to both a V gene segment and a J gene segment was required. Rearrangements were called productive when the CDR3 lacked stop codons and stayed in frame with V and J; all others were non-productive. CDR3 was defined by IMGT convention, running from the second conserved V-encoded cysteine to the conserved J-encoded phenylalanine. The earlier analysis of 550 to 650 of the donors excluded any sequence lacking an unambiguous match to a single V gene segment. In an earlier analysis of approximately 590 of the donors, V segments were called functional above 56.7% productive rearrangements and were called segregating when the between-donor standard deviation exceeded 5%. A statistical classification framework was built for diagnosing cytomegalovirus status from the catalog of TCR beta chain sequences. V and J gene assignment, in a later analysis, came from comparing TCR nucleotide sequences with IMGT/GENE-DB human TR gene sequences. The TCRdist pipeline was used in a later analysis to assign CDR3 sequences and most-parsimonious VDJ recombination scenarios. In a later analysis, each TCR beta chain was defined by its CDR3 amino acid sequence together with its V-gene family, and reads lacking a unique V-gene family were excluded. As a way to deal with suspected cross-contamination and a sequencing artifact, a later analysis dropped 592 nucleotide sequences that were highly shared and had low generation probability. For each public chain, a later analysis derived a clonal expansion index from normalized ranks of inferred template counts within each repertoire. In a later analysis, generation probabilities were computed using a VDJ recombination model fitted to out-of-frame rearrangements, and the results were checked against IGoR. In a later analysis, hypergeometric tests were used to score TCR-TCR, TCR-HLA and TCR-CMV co-occurrence, with a repertoire-size bias correction applied to TCR pairs. A later analysis estimated false discovery rates by permuting HLA or CMV assignments 20 times. In a later analysis, co-occurring TCRs were grouped using DBSCAN, with TCRdist sequence similarity added in when clustering inside HLA-allele-positive subsets. For co-occurrence clustering, repertoires with fewer than 30,000 or more than 120,000 public chains were excluded, along with five repertoires with anomalous nucleotide sharing. TCRdb carries this immuneACCESS record with in-frame sequences only. Its versions omit some clonotypes, under half of them owing to an unresolved V gene in the studies checked, with the rest unexplained. V and J calls and clone size are given by that table; D and trimming were obtained from the DNA. A total of more than 130,000 clones appear in this sample, approximately 80% of them only once. The top ten clones comprise around 3.9% of the sample.

The chain couples TRBV6-6 to TRBJ2-7, with no D gene named confidently. The specimen sequenced was PBMCs. The TCR was taken from a middle-aged man in good health and CMV-seropositive. This receptor has the CDR3 CASSLDGTQSYEQYF. The bases read TGTGCCAGCAGTCTCGACGGAACACAGTCCTACGAGCAGTACTTC.